The 24 T cell receptor beta chains listed next were all sequenced from one sample in a study of blood T cell repertoires in COVID-19. Sequenced by immunoSEQ multiplex PCR; TCRdb stores in-frame clones only, minus some. The data hold about 360,000 clones, with over 75% observed a single time. The sample comprised PBMCs or T cells enriched from blood (not recorded which). The receptors were sampled from a man between 25 and 39 years old who had recovered from COVID-19.

V gene TRBV27 combines with J gene TRBJ2-7; D may be TRBD1 (5 bases). The V gene lost 3 bases and the J gene lost 7 bases, with 10 bases spanning the gap. Germline CDR1 is MNHEY and CDR2 is SMNVEV (reference sequence). This CDR3 is built from 12 residues. This CDR3 reads CASSLPGREQYF. CDR3 in DNA: TGTGCCAGCAGTTTGCCAGGGCGGGAGCAGTACTTC.

V and J are TRBV10-3 and TRBJ2-1; weak D call: TRBD1 (6 bases). V lost 0 bases and J 6 bases, leaving 9 bases between the germline ends. The CDR3 totals 14 residues. Germline V gives CDR1 ENHRY, CDR2 SYGVKD. The CDR3 protein is CAISESGQSNEQFF. The CDR3 DNA is TGTGCCATCAGTGAGTCAGGACAGTCCAATGAGCAGTTCTTC.

This clone has just one count. The rearrangement joins TRBV19 to TRBJ1-5; D is perhaps TRBD1 (5 bases). The CDR3 has 15 residues. Trimming removed 6 bases at V and 0 bases at J, with 12 bases between. Germline V gives CDR1 LNHDA, CDR2 SQIVND (reference sequence). CDR3 loop: CASREGAYSNQPQHF. The CDR3 DNA reads TGTGCCAGTAGAGAAGGGGCATATAGCAATCAGCCCCAGCATTTT.

This clone was picked up a small number of times. The chain combines TRBV6-2 or TRBV6-3 with TRBJ1-6, with no clear D. The V end was cut by 6 bases, the J end by 5 bases, with 11 bases between. CDR3 length equals 14 residues. Germline-derived CDR1 and CDR2 are MNHEY and SVGEGT. CDR3 loop: CASSWFQNNSPLHF. The CDR3 DNA is TGTGCCAGCAGCTGGTTCCAGAATAATTCACCCCTCCACTTT.

This chain connects TRBV10-3 to TRBJ2-3; TRBD2 agrees at 9 bases. This CDR3 has 13 amino acids. Germline V gene data show CDR1 as ENHRY and CDR2 as SYGVKD. J gave up 5 bases and V 10 bases, and 7 bases lay outside the gene matches. CDR3 amino acids: CATLAGVIDTQYF. CDR3 coding DNA: TGTGCCACATTAGCGGGGGTTATAGATACGCAGTATTTT.

J is TRBJ2-6 and V is TRBV29-1, with TRBD2 matching over 7 bases. CDR1 SQVTM and CDR2 ANQGSEA come from the germline V gene. The V and J ends lost 6 bases and 1 base, in that order; junction bases with no gene match: 0. This CDR3 spans 13 amino acids. DNA for the CDR3: TGCAGCGTCGGGAGGTCTGGGGCCAACGTCCTGACTTTC. This codes for CSVGRSGANVLTF. The whole variable domain, filled in from reference TRBV29-1 and TRBJ2-6, reads SAVISQKPSRDICQRGTSLTIQCQVDSQVTMMFWYRQQPGQSLTLIATANQGSEATYESGFVIDKFPISRPNLTFSTLTVSNMSPEDSSIYLCSVGRSGANVLTFGAGSRLTVL.

The V and J genes are TRBV6-5 and TRBJ2-2; 7 positions agree with TRBD1. Germline V gene data show CDR1 as MNHEY and CDR2 as SVGAGI. The CDR3 spans 14 residues. Losses at the gene ends were 8 bases for V and 1 base for J; bases not matched to a gene: 4. CDR3 amino acids: CASCRDRNTGELFF. The CDR3 bases are TGTGCCAGCTGCCGGGACAGGAACACCGGGGAGCTGTTTTTT.

The chain has TRBV14 and TRBJ1-4, with TRBD1 matching 7 bases. The CDR3 contains 14 residues. CDR1 SGHDN and CDR2 FVKESK come from the germline V gene. The V segment lost 0 bases and the J segment 6 bases; nucleotides outside the gene matches: 1. This CDR3 reads CASSQEGTDEKLFF. Written as DNA, the CDR3 is TGTGCCAGCAGCCAAGAAGGGACAGATGAAAAACTGTTTTTT.

V gene TRBV2 combines with J gene TRBJ2-1; D unclear. CDR1 SNHLY and CDR2 FYNNEI come from the germline V gene. Trimming shortened V by 4 bases and J by 9 bases, and 13 bases separated the two germline ends. CDR3 length: 13 residues. The CDR3 loop reads CASSVLILAEQFF. Here the CDR3 DNA reads TGTGCCAGCAGTGTTCTTATCCTGGCTGAGCAGTTCTTC.

This chain connects TRBV3-1 (or the pseudogene TRBV3-2) to TRBJ1-5; unclear D gene. The germline gives CDR1 LGHDT, CDR2 YNNKEL (reference sequence). With 1 base removed from V and 4 bases from J, the gap between germline ends came to 8 bases. This CDR3 is 14 amino acids long. The CDR3 nucleotides read TGTGCCAGCAGCCAAGGGTCAGCGAATCAGCCCCAGCATTTT. This translates into CASSQGSANQPQHF.

This clone came up a few times. The chain carries TRBV4-2 and TRBJ1-5; no clear D gene. This CDR3 comprises 14 residues. Germline lookup yields CDR1 LGHNA and CDR2 YNFKEQ. V shed 0 bases and J shed 4 bases, with 7 bases lying between them. CDR3 in DNA: TGTGCCAGCAGCCAAGATCAACAGAATCAGCCCCAGCATTTT. This encodes CASSQDQQNQPQHF.

This clone was seen once. J is TRBJ2-3 and V is TRBV27; TRBD1 agrees at 9 bases. CDR3 length: 15 residues. CDR1 MNHEY and CDR2 SMNVEV come from the germline V gene (reference sequence). V was pared by 2 bases and J by 4 bases, with 4 bases of the junction left unmatched. Here the CDR3 DNA reads TGTGCCAGCAGTTTACAACAGGGGGCCTCAGATACGCAGTATTTT. Translation gives CASSLQQGASDTQYF.

This clone occurred once. The chain has TRBV2 and TRBJ1-6, with 7 bases identical to TRBD1. There are 14 residues in the CDR3. Trimming at V came to 7 bases and at J to 7 bases, leaving 7 bases not matched to a gene. Germline assignment: CDR1 SNHLY and CDR2 FYNNEI. CDR3 sequence reads: CASTFRTGNSPLHF. CDR3 bases: TGTGCCAGCACGTTCCGGACAGGAAATTCACCCCTCCACTTT.

The chain recombines TRBV4-2 with TRBJ2-7; D is possibly TRBD2 (5 bases). V lost 0 bases, J lost 1 base, and 13 bases lay in between. The germline CDR1 and CDR2 sequences are LGHNA and YNFKEQ. The CDR3 consists of 16 residues. The CDR3 DNA follows: TGTGCCAGCAGCCAAGATGAGGCTAGCTGGTCCTACGAGCAGTACTTC. It translates to CASSQDEASWSYEQYF.

V and J are TRBV30 and TRBJ1-4; TRBD1 matches at 8 bases. Germline lookup yields CDR1 GTSNPN and CDR2 SVGIG (reference sequence). V lost 3 bases and J lost 7; bases outside the gene matches: 4. The CDR3 consists of 13 residues. The CDR3 coding sequence is TGTGCCTGGAGCTGGACAGGGAGTGAAAAACTGTTTTTT. It specifies CAWSWTGSEKLFF.

Concerning this clone: The junction departs from the called germline gene at one end, perhaps through a read error. The V and J genes are TRBV3-1 (or the pseudogene TRBV3-2) and TRBJ2-7, with D possibly being TRBD2 (6 bases). This CDR3 is built from 12 residues. CDR1 and CDR2 from the germline V gene are LGHDT and YNNKEL (reference sequence). In DNA, the CDR3 is TGTGCCAGCAGCCAAGGGGGGACTTCGGAAGACTTC. Protein product: CASSQGGTSEDF.

The gene calls are TRBV12-3 or TRBV12-4 and TRBJ1-6; no clear D gene. V was shortened by 3 bases and J by 6 bases, with 3 bases between the two germline ends. The CDR3 loop spans 12 amino acids. The CDR3 protein is CASSFRNSPLHF. CDR3 nucleotides: TGTGCCAGCAGTTTTCGTAATTCACCCCTCCACTTT.

V usage is TRBV5-4 and J usage is TRBJ2-7; TRBD1 agrees at 7 bases. Germline lookup yields CDR1 SGHNT and CDR2 YYREEE (reference sequence). The CDR3 is 15 residues long. Trimming took 0 bases from V and 1 from J; bases not matched to a gene: 4. The DNA for the CDR3 is TGTGCCAGCAGCTTGGATCCGGGACAGTCCTACGAGCAGTACTTC. Amino acids: CASSLDPGQSYEQYF.

The chain links TRBV9 to TRBJ2-7; 11 bases are a match to TRBD1. This CDR3 has 15 residues. The germline CDR1 and CDR2 sequences are SGDLS and YYNGEE. V shed 0 bases and J 6 bases; nucleotides not matched to a gene: 5. The CDR3 DNA follows: TGTGCCAGCAGCGTAGCTATGGGACAGGGGGTCGAGCAGTACTTC. Translation gives CASSVAMGQGVEQYF.

This chain links TRBV3-1 (or the pseudogene TRBV3-2) with TRBJ2-5; 7 nucleotides agree with TRBD2. The germline CDR1 and CDR2 sequences are LGHDT and YNNKEL (reference sequence). V shed 4 bases and J 2 bases; nucleotides not matched to a gene: 10. The CDR3 loop spans 16 amino acids. The CDR3 DNA is TGTGCCAGCAGCCCCGGACTAGACACCATACAAGAGACCCAGTACTTC. Translation: CASSPGLDTIQETQYF.

This chain links TRBV29-1 with TRBJ1-1, with 7 bases lining up with TRBD1. The germline V gene has CDR1 SQVTM and CDR2 ANQGSEA. V dropped 7 bases and J dropped 11; count of bases not matched to a gene: 7. The CDR3 length is 10 residues. DNA for the CDR3: TGCAGCGCCCAGACAGGGAGGGCTTTCTTT. Its translation: CSAQTGRAFF.

The V gene is TRBV5-1, the J gene TRBJ2-7; 13 bases map to TRBD2. CDR3 length: 15 residues. Per the germline V gene, CDR1 is SGHRS and CDR2 is YFSETQ. V trimming: 0 bases; J trimming: 3 bases; junction bases outside the gene matches: 0. CDR3 sequence (DNA): TGCGCCAGCAGCTTGGGGACTAGCGGGGGCTACGAGCAGTACTTC. Its protein product is CASSLGTSGGYEQYF.

V usage is TRBV2 and J usage is TRBJ1-3, with 12 bases lining up with TRBD1. The CDR3 contains 15 residues. With V trimmed by 6 bases and J by 4 bases, 4 bases remained unmatched. Germline loops: CDR1 SNHLY, CDR2 FYNNEI. CDR3 in amino acids: CASRGQGAPGNTIYF. The CDR3 DNA reads as TGTGCCAGCAGGGGACAGGGGGCGCCCGGAAACACCATATATTTT.

This chain links TRBV6-6 with TRBJ1-2, with D unresolved. The V end lost 8 bases, the J end lost 3 bases, and 22 bases lay between the germline ends. The germline CDR1 and CDR2 sequences are MNHNY and SVGAGI (reference sequence). CDR3 size: 16 residues. The CDR3 DNA follows: TGTGCCAGCGGCCCCTTGATGGGCGGGCGAGACTATGGCTACACCTTC. Its protein is CASGPLMGGRDYGYTF.